The source of this T cell receptor (beta chain) is a study of blood T cell repertoires in COVID-19 (TCRdb year 2020). The study in broad terms: The collaborator samples originated in the United States, Italy and Spain and spanned the acute and convalescent phases of COVID-19. Deeply sampled blood TCRbeta repertoires from subjects exposed to, actively infected with, or recovered from COVID-19 were included in the dataset. A de-identified subject ID, COVID-19 status, age in years and sex were almost always included in the sample metadata. The repertoires were released in a freely available public database meant as a resource for research on the immune response to SARS-CoV-2. The material from the prospective study consisted of cDNA or gDNA derived from T cells, B-cell-depleted T cells, or PBMCs. HLA class I and class II types, where available, came from metadata supplied by the sample provider rather than from assay-based typing. Samples were obtained from the ongoing ImmuneRACE study (first 160 participants) and from some 1,200 subjects provided by 6 global collaborators. What the study reported, not specific to this receptor: The quantity of clinical and demographic metadata differed by source and by participant and was supplied without curation.

TCRbeta CDR3 regions were amplified from genomic DNA by means of the immunoSEQ Assay, a bias-controlled multiplex PCR. In the original analysis: The number of nucleated cells in each sample was estimated by amplification of reference gene primers within the assay. Sequence reads were collapsed and filtered to measure the absolute abundance of every unique TCRbeta CDR3 rearrangement. For each sample, productive Simpson clonality was calculated as the square root of Simpson's diversity index across productive rearrangements. Sourced from immuneACCESS, this table was stored by TCRdb with only in-frame sequences that have V and J called. A share of the clones is absent; for the studies checked, an unresolved V gene accounts for under half, and the remainder has no known explanation. That table gives V, J and clone size, and the DNA gave D and trimming. The table for this sample lists around 100,000 clones; 75% to 90% of them were counted only once. The ten largest clonotypes hold roughly 4.1% of the sample.

With regard to this clone: No antigen is known for it. Base-call qualities are not available, and no considerably larger clone is one nucleotide away.

V loses 4 bases at its end and J loses 7 bases; junction bases beyond the gene matches: 6. CDR3 length: 14 amino acids, cysteine to phenylalanine. Only the CDR3 portion is preserved as DNA: 42 bases, with reading frame beginning at the first base. CDR1 and CDR2, per the germline V gene, are SGDLS and YYNGEE. Whole blood was collected in K2EDTA tubes by collaborating institutions according to the institutions' own protocols. For TCRbeta analysis, collaborators shipped samples as frozen whole blood, isolated PBMCs, or DNA extracted from either of those sample types. The receptor comes from a human donor in a cohort sampled during active COVID-19. The sequenced sample was peripheral blood. The V and J genes are TRBV9 and TRBJ2-1, and 9 junctional nucleotides match TRBD1. The CDR3: CASSPGQGWNEQFF. DNA sequence: TGTGCCAGCAGCCCAGGACAGGGGTGGAATGAGCAGTTCTTC.